Listed below are T cell receptor beta chains from one sample, sequenced in a study of blood T cell repertoires in COVID-19. Only in-frame clones appear in the TCRdb table, and some are missing; sequencing was by immunoSEQ multiplex PCR. The repertoire holds tens of thousands of clones, with approximately 85% as singletons. Sequenced: peripheral blood. These receptors were taken from a human donor in a cohort sampled during active COVID-19. The donor label of this sample is uncertain. The CDR3 runs from the conserved cysteine through the conserved F or W. The order of the fields is V gene, D gene, clone size, J gene, CDR3 DNA, CDR3 protein. A D gene is named only where the DNA matches it firmly. Size tells how often a clone was seen (once, few, many) or the class of an expanded clone, and some rows leave it out.

>TRBV9|NA|NA|TRBJ1-3
TGTGCCAGCAGCGTACAGGGGAACTTAGGAAACACCATATATTTT
CASSVQGNLGNTIYF
>TRBV27|TRBD1|NA|TRBJ1-6
TGTGCCAGCAGTTTGGACAGGGCCTCCTCACCCCTCCACTTT
CASSLDRASSPLHF
>TRBV20-1|NA|NA|TRBJ2-1
TGCAGTGCTAGAGATGGCTCTTCGCAGTTCTTC
CSARDGSSQFF
>TRBV28|NA|NA|TRBJ1-1
TGTGCAGGACAGACCCTGAACACTGAAGCTTTCTTT
CAGQTLNTEAFF
>TRBV3-1/TRBV3-2|NA|NA|TRBJ1-4
TGTGCCAGCAGCCAAGAAATAGGGGCGGAAAAACTGTTTTTT
CASSQEIGAEKLFF
>TRBV10-3|TRBD2|NA|TRBJ2-7
TGTGCCATTTCAGCGGGGGGGAGCTCCTACGAGCAGTACTTC
CAISAGGSSYEQYF
>TRBV25-1|TRBD2|NA|TRBJ2-1
TGTGCCAGCAGTGCGATAGCGGGGGGCATCCCAGTGGGGAATGAGCAGTTCTTC
CASSAIAGGIPVGNEQFF
>TRBV3-1/TRBV3-2|NA|NA|TRBJ1-2
TGTGCCAGCAGCCGACCAACGGGCTATGGCTACACCTTC
CASSRPTGYGYTF
>TRBV6-5|NA|few|TRBJ1-2
TGTGCCAGCGGGGGGAACAACTATGGCTACACCTTC
CASGGNNYGYTF
>TRBV7-6|TRBD1|NA|TRBJ1-1
TGTGCCAGCAGCTCGACCCAGGGGGCGAACACTGAAGCTTTCTTT
CASSSTQGANTEAFF
>TRBV30|NA|NA|TRBJ1-2
TGTGCCTGGACTTCCGGGGTCTATGGCTACACCTTC
CAWTSGVYGYTF
>TRBV7-2|TRBD2|NA|TRBJ2-3
TGTGCCAGTCGCCTAGCGGGGGGGCCTGATACGCAGTATTTT
CASRLAGGPDTQYF
>TRBV7-9|NA|NA|TRBJ1-2
TGTGCCAGCAGCCTCGATGTGCGTGGCTACACCTTC
CASSLDVRGYTF
>TRBV5-1|NA|NA|TRBJ1-6
TGCGCCAGCAGCCAGACCGGGGGGGGCAATTCACCCCTCCACTTT
CASSQTGGGNSPLHF
>TRBV9|TRBD1|NA|TRBJ2-3
TGTGCCAGCAGCGTTAGGACAGGGCTAGATACGCAGTATTTT
CASSVRTGLDTQYF
>TRBV19|NA|NA|TRBJ2-2
TGTGCCAGTGGGTTCCAGGGGACCGGGGAGCTGTTTTTT
CASGFQGTGELFF
>TRBV28|NA|NA|TRBJ2-7
TGTGCCAGCATTAACCCGCGGGGCATCTCCTACGAGCAGTACTTC
CASINPRGISYEQYF
>TRBV12-5|TRBD1|NA|TRBJ1-1
TGTGCTAGTGGTTTGGATAGGACAGGTTCTCTGAACACTGAAGCTTTCTTT
CASGLDRTGSLNTEAFF
>TRBV7-6|TRBD2|NA|TRBJ2-2
TGTGCCAGCAGCTTAACCCTGCCTGGGGGGGCGAACACCGGGGAGCTGTTTTTT
CASSLTLPGGANTGELFF
>TRBV6-5|TRBD1|once|TRBJ2-7
TGTGCCAGCGCGGGACAGGGCCTATACGAGCAGTACTTC
CASAGQGLYEQYF
>TRBV25-1|NA|NA|TRBJ1-1
TGTGCCAGCATACAAGCGGGGCCGAACACTGAAGCTTTCTTT
CASIQAGPNTEAFF
>TRBV4-1|TRBD1|NA|TRBJ2-7
TGCGCCAGCAGCCAACCGGGACAGGGTGTGCACGAGCAGTACTTC
CASSQPGQGVHEQYF
>TRBV7-3|TRBD1|NA|TRBJ2-6
TGTGCCAGCACACAGGGGGGTCTTGGGGCCAACGTCCTGACTTTC
CASTQGGLGANVLTF
>TRBV9|TRBD2|NA|TRBJ2-1
TGTGCCAGCAGCGTAGCACTAGCGGGGGGCACCTACAATGAGCAGTTCTTC
CASSVALAGGTYNEQFF
>TRBV19|NA|NA|TRBJ1-1
TGTGCCAGTAGTCCGGACACGCTGGGGGAAGCTTTCTTT
CASSPDTLGEAFF
>TRBV6-6|NA|NA|TRBJ2-7
TGTGCCAGCCAATTCGACGGGGAGTCTCACGAGCAGTACTTC
CASQFDGESHEQYF
>TRBV5-5|TRBD1|once|TRBJ2-5
TGTGCCAGCAGCCGCGTTATAGACAGGGGAAGGGAGACCCAGTACTTC
CASSRVIDRGRETQYF
>TRBV6-1|TRBD2|NA|TRBJ2-3
TGTGCCAGCAGTGAACCATGGGGGCTAGCGGGGGTGTCTAGCACAGATACGCAGTATTTT
CASSEPWGLAGVSSTDTQYF
>TRBV5-1|TRBD1|NA|TRBJ2-3
TGCGCCAGCAGCGAGGGACAGGTCTCCACAGATACGCAGTATTTT
CASSEGQVSTDTQYF